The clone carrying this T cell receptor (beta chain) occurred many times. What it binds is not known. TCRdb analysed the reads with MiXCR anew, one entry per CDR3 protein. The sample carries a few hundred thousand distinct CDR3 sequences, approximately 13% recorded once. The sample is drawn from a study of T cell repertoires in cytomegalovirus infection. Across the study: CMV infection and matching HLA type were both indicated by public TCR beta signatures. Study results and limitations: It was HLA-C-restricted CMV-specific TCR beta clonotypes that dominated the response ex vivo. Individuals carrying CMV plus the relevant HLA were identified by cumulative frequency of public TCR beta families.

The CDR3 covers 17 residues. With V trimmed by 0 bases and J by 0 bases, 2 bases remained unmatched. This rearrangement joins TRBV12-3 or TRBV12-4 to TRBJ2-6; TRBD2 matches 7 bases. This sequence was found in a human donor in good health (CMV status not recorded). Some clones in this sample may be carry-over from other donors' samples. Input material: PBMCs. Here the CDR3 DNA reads TGTGCCAGCAGTTTAGCGGGGGGGACCTCTGGGGCCAACGTCCTGACTTTC. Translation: CASSLAGGTSGANVLTF.